The 14 T cell receptor beta chains in this list originate from one sample, sequenced in a study of CD8+CD57+ T cells in acquired aplastic anemia. The use of genomic DNA as template underpinned the TCR beta VDJ and CDR3 profiling. TCRdb reprocessed the reads via MiXCR and lists one record per CDR3 protein. The sample lists 150,000 to 200,000 distinct CDR3 sequences; about 47% were seen once. Sequenced: sorted CD4+, CD8+, or CD8+CD57+ T cells (not recorded which) from PBMCs. The receptors stem from a human donor in good health.

This clonotype was recorded many times. The rearrangement uses TRBV7-9 and TRBJ2-3; 9 nucleotides line up with TRBD2. V gave up 6 bases and J gave up 1 base; unmatched junction bases: 5. The CDR3 extends over 15 amino acids. Germline CDR1 and CDR2: SEHNR and FQNEAQ (reference sequence). CDR3 coding DNA: TGTGCCAGCAGTAGCGGGAGCCGGGGCACAGATACGCAGTATTTT. Translated, it gives CASSSGSRGTDTQYF.

This clonotype came up many times. The CDR3 region has the DNA TGCAGTGCTAGATCAGCAGCAGCCAAAAACATTCAGTACTTC. Protein: CSARSAAAKNIQYF. The chain couples TRBV20-1 to TRBJ2-4, with D uncertain. The length of the CDR3 is 14 residues. Trimming cost V 2 bases and J 0 bases, with 8 bases left between them. Germline CDR1 is DFQATT and CDR2 is SNEGSKA (reference sequence).

This clonotype was counted ten times or more. The chain links TRBV20-1 to TRBJ2-7; possible D gene TRBD2, 5 bases. The CDR3 is made up of 15 amino acids. The V gene's germline CDR1 is DFQATT and CDR2 SNEGSKA (reference sequence). The ends were cut back, 5 bases at V and 2 bases at J, with 19 bases in the middle. CDR3 DNA sequence: TGCAGTGCTCCTAAAACAGAGCGGCAAGCCTACGAGCAGTACTTC. It yields the protein CSAPKTERQAYEQYF.

This clonotype was observed at least ten times. This rearrangement joins TRBV4-2 to TRBJ1-1, with unresolved D. The germline V and J ends were trimmed by 1 base and 5 bases, with 14 bases remaining between them. This CDR3 region has 15 residues. CDR1 and CDR2 (germline): LGHNA, YNFKEQ. The CDR3 region is CASSQVSPQRTEAFF. Written as DNA, the CDR3 is TGTGCCAGCAGCCAAGTGTCCCCTCAAAGGACTGAAGCTTTCTTT.

This chain links TRBV12-3 or TRBV12-4 with TRBJ2-7; the match to TRBD1 covers 7 bases. Trimming at V came to 6 bases and at J to 6 bases, leaving 14 bases not matched to a gene. The CDR3 runs to 15 residues. CDR3 coding DNA: TGTGCCAGCAGCAAAAGCCCCACAGGGGTGGGCGAGCAGTACTTC. Its translation is CASSKSPTGVGEQYF.

The CDR3 reads CASSAPEGLTEAFF. The DNA for the CDR3 is TGTGCCAGCAGTGCCCCTGAGGGGCTGACTGAAGCTTTCTTT. The rearrangement joins TRBV25-1 to TRBJ1-1; D possibly corresponds to TRBD1 (5 bases). Trimming took 4 bases from V and 5 from J, leaving 14 bases between them. Germline V gene lookup returns CDR1 MGHDK and CDR2 SYGVNS. CDR3 length: 14 residues. The full variable domain, its missing parts supplied by reference TRBV25-1 and TRBJ1-1, is EADIYQTPRYLVIGTGKKITLECSQTMGHDKMYWYQQDPGMELHLIHYSYGVNSTEKGDLSSESTVSRIRTEHFPLTLESARPSHTSQYLCASSAPEGLTEAFFGQGTRLTVV.

This clonotype has a count of ten or more. The chain recombines TRBV24-1 with TRBJ2-1; 12 nucleotides agree with TRBD2. Per germline, CDR1 KGHDR and CDR2 SFDVKD. The CDR3 consists of 15 residues. V lost 9 bases and J lost 5; bases outside the gene matches: 7. The CDR3 sequence is CATSLAGGYNNEQFF. The CDR3 coding sequence is TGTGCCACCTCGCTAGCGGGAGGGTATAACAATGAGCAGTTCTTC.

This clonotype was seen once. This chain uses TRBV20-1 with TRBJ2-2, with unresolved D. The CDR3 loop spans 13 amino acids. The V end was cut by 8 bases, the J end by 4 bases, with 14 bases between. Per germline, CDR1 DFQATT and CDR2 SNEGSKA (reference sequence). As DNA, the CDR3 is TGCAGTATAAGAGGCCTCACCACCGGGGAGCTGTTTTTT. Its protein product is CSIRGLTTGELFF.

V gene TRBV20-1 combines with J gene TRBJ1-1; D not resolved. The V and J ends lost 3 bases and 2 bases respectively, with 10 bases between them. Germline V gene sequence: CDR1 DFQATT, CDR2 SNEGSKA (reference sequence). This CDR3 spans 13 amino acids. The CDR3 DNA reads as TGCAGTGCTAGTGCCGGTTCCAACACTGAAGCTTTCTTT. It encodes CSASAGSNTEAFF.

This clonotype was recorded many times. This chain joins TRBV19 and TRBJ2-4; TRBD1 is a possible D gene (6 bases). Trimming took off 5 bases at V and 10 bases at J, with 18 bases between the two ends. Germline CDR1 LNHDA, CDR2 SQIVND (reference sequence). The CDR3 has 14 amino acids. This CDR3 is CASSWDITNGIQYF. CDR3 coding DNA: TGTGCCAGTAGTTGGGACATCACGAACGGAATTCAGTACTTC.

This clonotype was detected ten times or more. V gene TRBV20-1 combines with J gene TRBJ1-3; 8 positions agree with TRBD1. With V trimmed by 2 bases and J by 0 bases, 6 bases remained unmatched. Germline CDR1 DFQATT, CDR2 SNEGSKA (reference sequence). This CDR3 comprises 16 residues. The CDR3 nucleotides read TGCAGTGCTAGAAGGACAGGGACCAGCTCTGGAAACACCATATATTTT. Its protein product is CSARRTGTSSGNTIYF.

The table lists this clonotype with many counts. CDR3 in DNA: TGTGCCAGCAGCTTAGGGGACAGGGAGTTAACCGAAGCTTTCTTT. Translated, it gives CASSLGDRELTEAFF. The rearrangement links TRBV7-9 to TRBJ1-1; 9 nucleotides match TRBD1. The CDR3 contains 15 residues. Per the germline V gene, CDR1 is SEHNR and CDR2 is FQNEAQ (reference sequence). After removal of 1 base from V and 8 bases from J, the junction contained 8 bases not matched to a gene.

This clonotype showed up many times. The chain uses TRBV7-9 and TRBJ2-3, with D unresolved. Germline V lookup: CDR1 SEHNR, CDR2 FQNEAQ (reference sequence). CDR3 length: 12 amino acids. The V gene lost 2 bases and the J gene lost 5 bases, with 5 bases spanning the gap. The CDR3 DNA reads TGTGCCAGCAGCTTATTAGGAGATACGCAGTATTTT. This encodes CASSLLGDTQYF.

In its sample, this clonotype is medium-sized. The chain couples TRBV15 to TRBJ1-2; D is uncertain. The CDR3 runs 13 residues. Germline loops: CDR1 LNHNV, CDR2 YYDKDF (reference sequence). V lost 0 bases and J lost 4, with 6 bases in between. The CDR3 nucleotides read TGTGCCACCAGCAGAGAAGTCGGCTATGGCTACACCTTC. It codes for CATSREVGYGYTF.